The 13 T cell receptor beta chains given below trace back to one sample, sequenced in a study of blood T cell repertoires in COVID-19. Here immunoSEQ multiplex PCR was the method, and the copy in TCRdb shows in-frame clones only, minus some. The repertoire holds some 130,000 clones, with around 73% as singletons. Sequenced: peripheral blood. Receptors originate from a man aged 55 to 70 who had recovered from COVID-19.

This clone appeared a few times. The J gene is TRBJ2-2, the V gene TRBV2; possible D gene TRBD2, 5 bases. The germline V gene has CDR1 SNHLY and CDR2 FYNNEI. The CDR3 runs 15 residues. Deletions cut 4 bases from V and 0 bases from J, with 9 bases between. CDR3 nucleotides: TGTGCCAGCAGTGGAACGGGATCGAACACCGGGGAGCTGTTTTTT. Translating it yields CASSGTGSNTGELFF.

V gene TRBV6-6 combines with J gene TRBJ1-1, with TRBD1 as a possible D gene (5 bases). Trimming stripped 5 bases from V and 5 bases from J, with 12 bases between. This CDR3 spans 13 amino acids. The germline V gene encodes CDR1 MNHNY and CDR2 SVGAGI (reference sequence). The DNA of the CDR3 is TGTGCCAGCAGTGCCGCAGGGAAAACTGAAGCTTTCTTT. As protein: CASSAAGKTEAFF.

The gene calls are TRBV4-3 and TRBJ2-3; a weak D match, TRBD2 (6 bases). The V end was cut by 0 bases, the J end by 0 bases, with 10 bases between. The CDR3 runs 16 residues. Per germline, CDR1 LGHNA and CDR2 YSLEER. In DNA form, the CDR3 reads TGCGCCAGCAGCCAAGATGGCGGGGCTAGCACAGATACGCAGTATTTT. Translation gives CASSQDGGASTDTQYF.

This sequence joins TRBV6-2 or TRBV6-3 and TRBJ1-5; 9 bases agree with TRBD1. V shed 6 bases and J 2 bases; nucleotides not matched to a gene: 5. Germline values: CDR1 MNHEY, CDR2 SVGEGT. The CDR3 loop spans 15 amino acids. CDR3 residues: CASSWGQGGNQPQHF. CDR3 coding DNA: TGTGCCAGCAGCTGGGGACAGGGCGGCAATCAGCCCCAGCATTTT.

As to this clone: Other DNA sequences from this sample encode an identical CDR3 as well. V gene TRBV28 combines with J gene TRBJ1-1, with a weak D call TRBD1 (6 bases). The CDR3 runs to 13 residues. Between the trimmed V and J ends, which lost 4 bases and 0 bases, there was a span of 6 bases. The germline gives CDR1 MDHEN, CDR2 SYDVKM. The CDR3 reads CASSYRVNTEAFF. CDR3 sequence (DNA): TGTGCCAGCAGTTACAGGGTGAACACTGAAGCTTTCTTT.

This clone occurred once. This rearrangement joins TRBV6-5 to TRBJ1-6; D is unresolved. The CDR3 has 16 residues. V was shortened by 0 bases and J by 0 bases, with 6 bases between the two germline ends. CDR1 MNHEY and CDR2 SVGAGI come from the germline V gene. CDR3 amino acids: CASSYSPVSYNSPLHF. The CDR3 coding sequence is TGTGCCAGCAGTTACTCACCAGTCTCCTATAATTCACCCCTCCACTTT.

The chain employs TRBV25-1 and TRBJ2-1; 9 positions match TRBD1. Germline lookup yields CDR1 MGHDK and CDR2 SYGVNS. This CDR3 contains 15 residues. With V trimmed by 5 bases and J by 5 bases, 7 bases remained unmatched. DNA of the CDR3: TGTGCCAGCAGTACCCCCGGGACAGGGAACAATGAGCAGTTCTTC. It translates to CASSTPGTGNNEQFF.

This sequence joins TRBV7-9 and TRBJ2-1; D gene uncertain. The germline V gene encodes CDR1 SEHNR and CDR2 FQNEAQ (reference sequence). The CDR3 is 11 amino acids. The V end was cut by 3 bases, the J end by 8 bases, with 5 bases between. Here the CDR3 reads CASSFIDEQFF. The CDR3 DNA follows: TGTGCCAGCAGCTTCATTGATGAGCAGTTCTTC.

This rearrangement joins TRBV18 to TRBJ1-5, with 7 positions matching TRBD1. The CDR3 length is 13 residues. V gave up 2 bases and J gave up 6 bases; unmatched junction bases: 1. Per the germline V gene, CDR1 is KGHSH and CDR2 is LQKENI. In DNA form, the CDR3 reads TGTGCCAGCTCACCAACAGGGGCTCAGCCCCAGCATTTT. Protein product: CASSPTGAQPQHF. Together with reference TRBV18 and TRBJ1-5, the CDR3 gives the full variable domain: NAGVMQNPRHLVRRRGQEARLRCSPMKGHSHVYWYRQLPEEGLKFMVYLQKENIIDESGMPKERFSAEFPKEGPSILRIQQVVRGDSAAYFCASSPTGAQPQHFGDGTRLSIL.

The gene calls are TRBV7-2 and TRBJ2-7; 12 bases fit TRBD1. CDR1 is SGHTA and CDR2 is FQGNSA in the germline V gene. CDR3 size: 16 residues. J lost 4 bases, V lost 1 base, and 5 bases had no gene match. CDR3 amino acids: CASSLGDRGLQYEQYF. Here the CDR3 DNA reads TGTGCCAGCAGCTTAGGGGACAGGGGGCTCCAGTACGAGCAGTACTTC. The complete variable domain, with remaining parts taken from reference TRBV7-2 and TRBJ2-7, reads GAGVSQSPSNKVTEKGKDVELRCDPISGHTALYWYRQSLGQGLEFLIYFQGNSAPDKSGLPSDRFSAERTGGSVSTLTIQRTQQEDSAVYLCASSLGDRGLQYEQYFGPGTRLTVT.

The gene calls are TRBV7-3 and TRBJ1-5; D gene ambiguous. Germline V CDR1 and CDR2: SGHTA, FQGTGA. This CDR3 region has 13 residues. V lost 3 bases, J lost 6 bases, and 9 bases lay in between. The CDR3 sequence is CASSFGGGQPQHF. CDR3 bases: TGTGCCAGCAGCTTTGGAGGAGGTCAGCCCCAGCATTTT. Complete variable domain (other parts from reference TRBV7-3 and TRBJ1-5): GAGVSQTPSNKVTEKGKYVELRCDPISGHTALYWYRQSLGQGPEFLIYFQGTGAADDSGLPNDRFFAVRPEGSVSTLKIQRTERGDSAVYLCASSFGGGQPQHFGDGTRLSIL.

The rearrangement joins TRBV4-3 to TRBJ1-1; D might be TRBD1 (5 bases). V was cut by 4 bases and J by 2 bases, with 14 bases left in between. The CDR3 sequence is 15 residues long. From germline, CDR1 is LGHNA and CDR2 YSLEER. The CDR3 coding sequence is TGCGCCAGCAGCCGGGGTCGGACATTAAACACTGAAGCTTTCTTT. Translation: CASSRGRTLNTEAFF.

This chain joins TRBV2 and TRBJ1-5, with D possibly matching TRBD1 (6 bases). The CDR3 totals 13 residues. Trimming removed 8 bases at V and 10 bases at J, with 18 bases between. CDR1 and CDR2 from the germline V gene are SNHLY and FYNNEI. The CDR3 sequence: CASSPTRGGPQHF. The CDR3 DNA reads TGTGCCAGCTCCCCAACTCGGGGGGGCCCCCAGCATTTT.